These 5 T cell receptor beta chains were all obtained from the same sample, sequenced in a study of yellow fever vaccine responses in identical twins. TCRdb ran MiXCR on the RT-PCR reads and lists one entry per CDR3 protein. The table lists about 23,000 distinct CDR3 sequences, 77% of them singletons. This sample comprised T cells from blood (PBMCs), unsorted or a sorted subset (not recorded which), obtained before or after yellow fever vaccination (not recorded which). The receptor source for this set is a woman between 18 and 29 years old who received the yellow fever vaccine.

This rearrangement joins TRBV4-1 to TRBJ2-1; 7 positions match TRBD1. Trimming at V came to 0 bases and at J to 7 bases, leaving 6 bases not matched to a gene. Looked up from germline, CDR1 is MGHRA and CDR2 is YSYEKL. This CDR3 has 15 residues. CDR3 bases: TGCGCCAGCAGCCAAGATGGACAGGAGAGGAATGAGCAGTTCTTC. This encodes CASSQDGQERNEQFF.

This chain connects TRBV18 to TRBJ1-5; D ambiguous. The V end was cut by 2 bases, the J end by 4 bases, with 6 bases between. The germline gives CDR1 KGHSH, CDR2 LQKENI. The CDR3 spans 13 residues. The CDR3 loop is CASSPIGNQPQHF. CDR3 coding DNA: TGTGCCAGCTCACCAATCGGAAATCAGCCCCAGCATTTT.

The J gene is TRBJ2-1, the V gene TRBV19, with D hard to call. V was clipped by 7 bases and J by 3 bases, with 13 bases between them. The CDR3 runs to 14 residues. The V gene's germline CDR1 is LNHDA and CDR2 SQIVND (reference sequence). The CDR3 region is CASNPSGGYNEQFF. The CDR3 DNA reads TGTGCCAGTAACCCATCGGGCGGCTACAATGAGCAGTTCTTC.

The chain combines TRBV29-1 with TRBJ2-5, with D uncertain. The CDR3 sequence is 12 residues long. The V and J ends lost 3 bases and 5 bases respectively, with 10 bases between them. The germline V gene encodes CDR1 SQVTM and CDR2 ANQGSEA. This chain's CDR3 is CSVEGSSETQYF. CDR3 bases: TGCAGCGTTGAGGGCAGCTCCGAGACCCAGTACTTC.

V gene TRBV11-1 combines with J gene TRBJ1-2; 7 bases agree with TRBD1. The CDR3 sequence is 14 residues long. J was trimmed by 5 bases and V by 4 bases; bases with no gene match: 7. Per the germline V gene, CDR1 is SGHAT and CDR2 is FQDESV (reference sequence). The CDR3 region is CASSYRDSPYGYTF. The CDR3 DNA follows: TGTGCCAGCAGCTACCGGGACAGCCCATATGGCTACACCTTC.